The 27 T cell receptor beta chains in this list originate from one sample, sequenced in a study of T cell repertoires in cytomegalovirus infection. Each CDR3 protein gets one entry after TCRdb re-called the reads with MiXCR. The data contain around 230,000 distinct CDR3 sequences, about 5.9% of them singletons. What was sequenced was PBMCs. All receptors derive from a human donor in good health (CMV status not recorded). Some clones in this sample may be carry-over from other donors' samples.

This clonotype has a count of ten or more. The gene calls are TRBV7-2 and TRBJ1-5; 7 bases align to TRBD1. The CDR3 length is 15 residues. Germline V CDR1 and CDR2: SGHTA, FQGNSA. Trimming took 2 bases from V and 5 from J; bases not matched to a gene: 6. Here the CDR3 DNA reads TGTGCCAGCAGCTTAACAGGGGTTACCTATCAGCCCCAGCATTTT. It translates to CASSLTGVTYQPQHF.

In regard to this clonotype: A single base separates this from a much larger clone, so it may be a read error. The CDR3 here is CGARPGLAADNEQFF. For the CDR3, the DNA is TGCGGTGCTAGGCCGGGACTAGCTGCCGACAATGAGCAGTTCTTC. V usage is TRBV20-1 and J usage is TRBJ2-1, with TRBD2 matching 9 bases. The CDR3 spans 15 residues. Germline loops: CDR1 DFQATT, CDR2 SNEGSKA (reference sequence).

This rearrangement joins TRBV20-1 to TRBJ1-2; 9 positions match TRBD1. Trimming removed 6 bases from V and 2 bases from J; junction bases left unmatched: 7. The CDR3 length is 14 residues. Germline CDR1 and CDR2: DFQATT and SNEGSKA (reference sequence). This CDR3 reads CSAPQGAENYGYTF. DNA for the CDR3: TGCAGTGCCCCACAGGGGGCCGAGAACTATGGCTACACCTTC.

This clonotype was recorded a few times. The chain joins TRBV6-2 or TRBV6-3 to TRBJ2-1; TRBD1 might be the D (5 bases). The germline V gene encodes CDR1 MNHEY and CDR2 SVGEGT. The V end was cut by 2 bases, the J end by 6 bases, with 8 bases between. This CDR3 region has 13 residues. The CDR3 nucleotides are TGTGCCAGCAGTTACCACGACAGCAATGAGCAGTTCTTC. It encodes CASSYHDSNEQFF.

In its sample, this clonotype was seen a few times. This rearrangement joins TRBV4-3 to TRBJ1-1, with D maybe TRBD1 (5 bases). In germline, CDR1 is LGHNA, CDR2 YSLEER. The CDR3 sequence is 15 residues long. Trimming cost V 0 bases and J 5 bases, with 13 bases left between them. The CDR3 nucleotides are TGCGCCAGCAGCCAAGATACGGGCAGGGTGACTGAAGCTTTCTTT. It is translated as CASSQDTGRVTEAFF.

There are many counts of this clonotype. The J gene is TRBJ1-1, the V gene TRBV5-1; D ambiguous. Germline V gene data show CDR1 as SGHRS and CDR2 as YFSETQ. The CDR3 sequence is 14 residues long. The ends were cut back, 2 bases at V and 3 bases at J, with 11 bases in the middle. The CDR3 spells CASSFGRPDTEAFF. The CDR3 nucleotides read TGCGCCAGCAGCTTTGGCCGACCGGACACTGAAGCTTTCTTT.

This clonotype came up many times. This sequence joins TRBV5-6 and TRBJ1-5; no definite D call. Looked up from germline, CDR1 is SGHDT and CDR2 is YYEEEE. CDR3 size: 13 residues. Trimming left V 3 bases short and J 13 bases short, with 17 bases between. The CDR3 bases are TGTGCCAGCAGCTCTACTCATCGAGGGCCTCAGCATTTT. This gives the protein CASSSTHRGPQHF. Combining the CDR3 with reference TRBV5-6 and TRBJ1-5 gives the whole variable domain DAGVTQSPTHLIKTRGQQVTLRCSPKSGHDTVSWYQQALGQGPQFIFQYYEEEERQRGNFPDRFSGHQFPNYSSELNVNALLLGDSALYLCASSSTHRGPQHFGDGTRLSIL.

This clonotype was recorded at least ten times. The CDR3: CSVGQGASYEQYF. CDR3 bases: TGCAGCGTCGGACAGGGGGCATCCTACGAGCAGTACTTC. The V gene is TRBV29-1, the J gene TRBJ2-7; 11 bases map to TRBD1. Trimming took 6 bases from V and 1 from J; bases not matched to a gene: 2. Germline CDR1 is SQVTM and CDR2 is ANQGSEA. There are 13 residues in the CDR3.

This clonotype was detected many times. The J gene is TRBJ1-2, the V gene TRBV6-2 or TRBV6-3; 7 positions agree with TRBD1. Germline lookup yields CDR1 MNHEY and CDR2 SVGEGT. Trimming at V came to 6 bases and at J to 8 bases, leaving 6 bases not matched to a gene. The CDR3 has 12 amino acids. DNA for the CDR3: TGTGCCAGCAGATCGACAGGGCGAGGCTACACCTTC. This translates into CASRSTGRGYTF.

This clonotype was observed a handful of times. V gene TRBV7-3 combines with J gene TRBJ2-1; D might be TRBD1 (5 bases). V was pared by 1 base and J by 4 bases, with 8 bases between. Germline lookup yields CDR1 SGHTA and CDR2 FQGTGA. The CDR3 is 14 amino acids. This chain's CDR3 is CASSLRGQYNEQFF. CDR3 in DNA: TGTGCCAGCAGCTTAAGGGGCCAATACAATGAGCAGTTCTTC.

The V call is TRBV19, the J call TRBJ2-7; D not certain. Trimming took off 2 bases at V and 6 bases at J, with 11 bases between the two ends. The CDR3 is 13 amino acids. CDR1 is LNHDA and CDR2 is SQIVND in the germline V gene (reference sequence). The CDR3 DNA reads as TGTGCCAGTAGTATAAAGGCCGGTGGCGAGCAGTACTTC. It encodes CASSIKAGGEQYF.

The sample holds many counts of this clonotype. The chain has TRBV20-1 and TRBJ2-3; D gene ambiguous. CDR3 length equals 13 residues. Trimming took 3 bases from V and 4 from J, leaving 11 bases between them. Germline lookup yields CDR1 DFQATT and CDR2 SNEGSKA (reference sequence). DNA of the CDR3: TGCAGTGCTAGCGTTTTCTGGGCAGATACGCAGTATTTT. Amino acid sequence: CSASVFWADTQYF.

This clonotype was detected ten times or more. This chain connects TRBV28 to TRBJ1-1, with no clear D. CDR1 and CDR2 (germline): MDHEN, SYDVKM. Trimming took 5 bases from V and 4 from J, leaving 8 bases between them. This CDR3 region has 12 residues. The CDR3 coding sequence is TGTGCCAGCAGTCAACAGTTCACTGAAGCTTTCTTT. Translating gives CASSQQFTEAFF.

In its sample, this clonotype was seen many times. The chain employs TRBV6-2 or TRBV6-3 and TRBJ2-7; D is perhaps TRBD1 (6 bases). CDR3 length: 15 residues. The germline CDR1 and CDR2 sequences are MNHEY and SVGEGT. Trimming removed 1 base at V and 0 bases at J, with 10 bases between. CDR3 sequence reads: CASSYLDSRSYEQYF. CDR3 nucleotide sequence: TGTGCCAGCAGTTACTTGGACAGTCGCTCCTACGAGCAGTACTTC.

The rearrangement links TRBV5-6 to TRBJ2-1, with 10 bases that match TRBD2. The CDR3 totals 16 residues. Germline V gene data show CDR1 as SGHDT and CDR2 as YYEEEE. The ends lost 4 bases at V and 4 bases at J; junction bases unmatched: 8. The CDR3 nucleotides are TGTGCCAGCAGCCCACCTCGGACTAGCGGATACAATGAGCAGTTCTTC. Translating gives CASSPPRTSGYNEQFF.

There are many counts of this clonotype. This chain uses TRBV6-5 with TRBJ1-1, with 7 bases that match TRBD1. Germline V gives CDR1 MNHEY, CDR2 SVGAGI. Trimming removed 2 bases from V and 5 bases from J; junction bases left unmatched: 11. The CDR3 has 16 residues. The CDR3 is CASSYEEGARRTEAFF. Written as DNA, the CDR3 is TGTGCCAGCAGTTACGAAGAGGGGGCGCGAAGGACTGAAGCTTTCTTT.

V usage is TRBV5-1 and J usage is TRBJ1-1; no clear D. Trimming stripped 4 bases from V and 2 bases from J, with 12 bases between. The CDR3 covers 14 residues. Germline CDR1 reads SGHRS; CDR2 reads YFSETQ. DNA of the CDR3: TGCGCCAGCAGCCAAGTTCCGGACAACACTGAAGCTTTCTTT. It translates to CASSQVPDNTEAFF. The complete variable domain, with remaining parts taken from reference TRBV5-1 and TRBJ1-1, reads KAGVTQTPRYLIKTRGQQVTLSCSPISGHRSVSWYQQTPGQGLQFLFEYFSETQRNKGNFPGRFSGRQFSNSRSEMNVSTLELGDSALYLCASSQVPDNTEAFFGQGTRLTVV.

This clonotype was recorded many times. This chain links TRBV29-1 with TRBJ2-3, with 9 positions matching TRBD2. Germline-derived CDR1 and CDR2 are SQVTM and ANQGSEA. There are 14 residues in the CDR3. Trimming at V came to 2 bases and at J to 1 base, leaving 1 base not matched to a gene. CDR3 sequence reads: CSVESGGRTDTQYF. The CDR3 bases are TGCAGCGTTGAAAGCGGGGGGCGCACAGATACGCAGTATTTT.

There are a few counts of this clonotype. A much larger clone lies one base from this, so it may be a read error. This chain connects TRBV6-2 or TRBV6-3 to TRBJ1-5, with D possibly being TRBD1 (5 bases). The CDR3 totals 14 residues. Germline V gene lookup returns CDR1 MNHEY and CDR2 SVGEGT. The CDR3 DNA is TGTACCAGCACCACCAGGGAGGAGGATCAGCCCCAGCATTTT. Translation: CTSTTREEDQPQHF.

The chain recombines TRBV6-8 with TRBJ2-3, with D unresolved. The CDR3 sequence is 17 residues long. Trimming removed 5 bases at V and 0 bases at J, with 18 bases between. Germline V gene data show CDR1 as MNHGY and CDR2 as SAAAGT. CDR3 residues: CASSPHGIRASTDTQYF. The CDR3, as DNA: TGTGCCAGCAGTCCCCATGGCATAAGGGCTAGCACAGATACGCAGTATTTT.

This clonotype was counted at least ten times. This CDR3 reads CASSTSPGRGGELFF. The CDR3 DNA follows: TGTGCCAGCAGCACCAGCCCGGGACGGGGCGGGGAGCTGTTTTTT. The chain has TRBV7-2 and TRBJ2-2; D is possibly TRBD1 or TRBD2 (5 bases each). The CDR3 is 15 amino acids. Between the trimmed V and J ends, which lost 5 bases and 7 bases, there was a span of 17 bases. Per germline, CDR1 SGHTA and CDR2 FQGNSA.

This clonotype was counted at least ten times. The chain employs TRBV14 and TRBJ1-6; D remains ambiguous. The germline V and J ends were trimmed by 1 base and 0 bases, with 7 bases remaining between them. Germline CDR1 reads SGHDN; CDR2 reads FVKESK. The CDR3 contains 16 residues. CDR3 nucleotide sequence: TGTGCCAGCAGCCAAGTGGGGAGCTCCTATAATTCACCCCTCCACTTT. As protein: CASSQVGSSYNSPLHF.

This clonotype appeared many times. The genes are TRBV2 and TRBJ2-7, with 10 bases aligning to TRBD1. The CDR3 runs to 16 residues. CDR1 SNHLY and CDR2 FYNNEI come from the germline V gene. Trimming removed 5 bases from V and 7 bases from J; junction bases left unmatched: 14. CDR3 nucleotides: TGTGCCAGCAGTCGTCCCTCCCGGGACAGGGGATGGGAGCAGTACTTC. It is translated as CASSRPSRDRGWEQYF.

This clonotype has at least ten counts. For the CDR3, the DNA is TGTGCCAGCAGGCGACAGGGGGCCCGCTATGGCTACACCTTC. Translated, it gives CASRRQGARYGYTF. J is TRBJ1-2 and V is TRBV3-1, with 10 bases fitting TRBD1. Germline values: CDR1 LGHDT, CDR2 YNNKEL (reference sequence). The CDR3 runs 14 residues. J was trimmed by 4 bases and V by 6 bases; bases with no gene match: 5.

The chain carries TRBV10-3 and TRBJ2-2, with 13 bases lining up with TRBD2. The V gene's germline CDR1 is ENHRY and CDR2 SYGVKD. The V and J ends lost 6 bases and 5 bases, in that order; junction bases with no gene match: 15. CDR3 length equals 19 residues. CDR3 loop: CAISGRPGTSGVGTGELFF. In nucleotides, the CDR3 is TGTGCCATCAGCGGGCGTCCCGGGACTAGCGGGGTTGGAACCGGGGAGCTGTTTTTT.

There are many counts of this clonotype. This chain uses TRBV29-1 with TRBJ1-5; 9 positions match TRBD1. J was trimmed by 7 bases and V by 4 bases; bases with no gene match: 5. Per the germline V gene, CDR1 is SQVTM and CDR2 is ANQGSEA. This CDR3 has 13 residues. CDR3 bases: TGCAGCGTTGGGGACAGGGCCAACCAGCCCCAGCATTTT. Its protein product is CSVGDRANQPQHF.

This clonotype was seen at least ten times. The chain recombines TRBV7-2 with TRBJ1-2; D is ambiguous. The CDR3 totals 14 residues. Germline V gene lookup returns CDR1 SGHTA and CDR2 FQGNSA. With 5 bases removed from V and 2 bases from J, the gap between germline ends came to 12 bases. CDR3 coding DNA: TGTGCCAGCAGCGAGACCGTGGGGAACTATGGCTACACCTTC. Translation gives CASSETVGNYGYTF.